Here is one T cell receptor (beta chain) with its context. The antigen remains undetermined. This entry belongs to a study of T cells in localized non-small cell lung cancer. The CDR3 is 15 amino acids. Germline V gene data show CDR1 as SGDLS and CDR2 as YYNGEE. The V gene end was trimmed by 4 bases and the J gene end by 3 bases; junction bases not matched to a gene: 10. Overall study results and limits: Uninvolved adjacent lung showed the highest T cell clonality, exceeding tumor. Increased T cell density in blood showed an association with longer overall survival. Sequencing, confined to only one tumor region, leaves heterogeneity possible. Within adjacent lung there appeared a median around 55 of the top 100 tumor clones.

Here immunoSEQ multiplex PCR was the method, and the copy in TCRdb shows in-frame clones only, minus some. In the table there are roughly 26,000 clones, 88% of which are singletons. The gene calls are TRBV9 and TRBJ2-7; TRBD2 aligns across 7 bases. This sample comprised peripheral blood, obtained before any cancer treatment. The TCR originated in a female donor aged 60 or older with stage II squamous cell lung carcinoma. In DNA form, the CDR3 reads TGTGCCAGCAGCCTAGCCTCGGGACTATTCTACGAGCAGTACTTC. As protein: CASSLASGLFYEQYF.